This T cell receptor beta chain was sequenced for a study of molecular identifiers for immune sequencing clone quantification. This CDR3 is built from 15 residues. CDR1 is MNHEY, CDR2 SVGEGT, per germline. V shed 6 bases and J shed 4 bases, with 17 bases lying between them. One entry per CDR3 protein results from TCRdb running MiXCR on the PCR reads. The sample records around 480,000 distinct CDR3 sequences, about 20% being singletons. This rearrangement joins TRBV6-2 or TRBV6-3 to TRBJ2-3; D is undetermined. The sequenced sample consisted of naive CD8+ T cells from blood, with Jurkat cell RNA spiked in. Sample subset: FACS-sorted CD8+CD4-CCR7+CD45RA+ naive T cells. The source of this sequence is a human donor in good health. Some libraries in this study had Jurkat cell RNA spiked in. As DNA, the CDR3 is TGTGCCAGCAGCCGAGCCCGCCAGGTGGCAGATACGCAGTATTTT. Its translation: CASSRARQVADTQYF.